The table lists the clone carrying this T cell receptor (beta chain) with a few counts. What it recognizes is unknown. The source of the sample is a study of T-cell reconstitution after alpha-beta-depleted transplantation in children. Study-level results: At the one-year point after transplant, T-cell counts and TCRbeta diversity were found to come mostly from T cells that had been newly produced. Elevated TCRbeta diversity at day 60 was traced, in some patients, to surviving recipient T cells and thymic progenitors. Several hundred expanded graft clones reportedly supplied alpha-beta T cells about two months after transplant.

It was with unique molecular identifiers that the TCRbeta library was prepared. Using its own MiXCR run on the PCR reads, TCRdb lists one record per CDR3 protein. The data hold 300,000 to 400,000 distinct CDR3 sequences, with roughly 15% observed a single time. The CDR3 length is 17 residues. J lost 4 bases, V lost 1 base, and 9 bases had no gene match. Germline values: CDR1 SGHRS, CDR2 YFSETQ. The sample was PBMCs, mostly from graft donor cells, taken 360 days after TCRalphabeta/CD19-depleted stem cell transplant. The receptor comes from a male patient between 2 and 9 years old who had a stem cell transplant for acute lymphoblastic leukemia, so the T cells may come from the graft donor. V usage is TRBV5-1 and J usage is TRBJ2-1; TRBD1 matches 9 bases. The CDR3, as DNA: TGCGCCAGCAGCTTGTCCCGGGACAGGGTTCGATACAATGAGCAGTTCTTC. Encoded protein: CASSLSRDRVRYNEQFF.